The sequence of this T cell receptor (beta chain) was determined in a study of technical replicates of blood from a handful of donors. Method: immunoSEQ multiplex PCR; TCRdb's copy keeps in-frame clones and lacks some. The profile covers about 94,000 clones, with approximately 95% appearing a single time and about 0.39% taken by the ten largest. Specimen: T cells isolated from PBMCs. The TCR was taken from a human donor in good health.

CDR3 DNA sequence: TGTGCCAGCAGCCAATCAAAAGACTTTGGGGAGCAGTTCTTC. This sequence encodes CASSQSKDFGEQFF. The chain links TRBV16 to TRBJ2-1; D gene ambiguous. The CDR3 extends over 14 amino acids. Germline lookup yields CDR1 KGHSY and CDR2 FQNENV. The ends were cut back, 0 bases at V and 10 bases at J, with 13 bases in the middle. Full variable domain (outside the CDR3, taken from reference TRBV16 and TRBJ2-1): GEEVAQTPKHLVRGEGQKAKLYCAPIKGHSYVFWYQQVLKNEFKFLISFQNENVFDETGMPKERFSAKCLPNSPCSLEIQATKLEDSAVYFCASSQSKDFGEQFFGPGTRLTVL.